Sequencing of this TCR beta chain was carried out in a study of blood T cells in healthy people across ages. V shed 2 bases and J shed 3 bases, with 10 bases lying between them. Germline values: CDR1 ENHRY, CDR2 SYGVKD. There are 14 residues in the CDR3. Primers used in a second PCR of roughly 6 to 12 cycles were a sample-barcoded 5' primer and a J-beta primer mix. TCRdb independently ran MiXCR on the 5' RACE reads; one entry per CDR3 protein. The data show roughly 410,000 distinct CDR3 sequences, approximately 47% seen once. Sample: blood. V usage is TRBV10-3 and J usage is TRBJ1-2; weak D call: TRBD1 (5 bases). This TCR came from a man in his sixties in good health. CDR3: CAISEIGHHYGYTF. The CDR3 coding sequence is TGTGCCATCAGTGAGATCGGACACCACTATGGCTACACCTTC.